This is a list of T cell receptor beta chains from one sample in a study of identical twins. Each CDR3 protein gets one entry after TCRdb re-called the 5' RACE reads with MiXCR. The sample lists fewer than 500,000 distinct CDR3 sequences; about 13% were seen once. The same sample was also studied in work on yellow fever vaccine responses in identical twins.

The sequenced sample was CD4+ T cells sorted from blood. The source of these receptors is a woman aged 18-35 years in good health. Both conserved end residues are part of each CDR3. The order of the fields is CDR3 DNA, CDR3 protein, J gene, D gene, clone size, V gene. The D gene is left open where the match is weak. Not every row has a clone size; where given, it reads once, few, many or a size class.

CDR3 DNA: TGTGCCAGCAGCTTACGGGCGGGGGCTACCTCTGGGGCCAACGTCCTGACTTTC; CDR3 protein: CASSLRAGATSGANVLTF; J gene: TRBJ2-6; D gene: -; clone size: -; V gene: TRBV11-2
CDR3 DNA: TGTGCCAGCAGCATACACCGGACAGTCCGATCCCCCAATCAGCCCCAGCATTTT; CDR3 protein: CASSIHRTVRSPNQPQHF; J gene: TRBJ1-5; D gene: -; clone size: -; V gene: TRBV21-1
CDR3 DNA: TGCGCCAGCAGCAAGGGGGCTAGCACAGATACGCAGTATTTT; CDR3 protein: CASSKGASTDTQYF; J gene: TRBJ2-3; D gene: TRBD1; clone size: few; V gene: TRBV5-1
CDR3 DNA: TGTGCCAGCAGCTTGAAAGGGACCCCCCACAATGAGCAGTTCTTC; CDR3 protein: CASSLKGTPHNEQFF; J gene: TRBJ2-1; D gene: -; clone size: -; V gene: TRBV5-6
CDR3 DNA: TGTGCCAGCAGTAGGGACAGGGGGGCCTCCTACAATGAGCAGTTCTTC; CDR3 protein: CASSRDRGASYNEQFF; J gene: TRBJ2-1; D gene: TRBD1; clone size: few; V gene: TRBV6-4
CDR3 DNA: TGTGCCAGCAGCTTGGGACGGTATAGCAATCAGCCCCAGCATTTT; CDR3 protein: CASSLGRYSNQPQHF; J gene: TRBJ1-5; D gene: -; clone size: -; V gene: TRBV5-5
CDR3 DNA: TGTGCCATCAGTGAAGGCTCGGAGACCCAGTACTTC; CDR3 protein: CAISEGSETQYF; J gene: TRBJ2-5; D gene: -; clone size: many; V gene: TRBV10-3
CDR3 DNA: TGTGCCAGCAGTGAATTCGGGCAACTGAACACTGAAGCTTTCTTT; CDR3 protein: CASSEFGQLNTEAFF; J gene: TRBJ1-1; D gene: -; clone size: many; V gene: TRBV25-1
CDR3 DNA: TGCGCCAGCAGCTTGGATGTTGCGAACACCGGGGAGCTGTTTTTT; CDR3 protein: CASSLDVANTGELFF; J gene: TRBJ2-2; D gene: -; clone size: many; V gene: TRBV5-1
CDR3 DNA: TGTGCCAGCTCACCCGGGACTAGCGGGAGGGTGTACGAGCAGTACTTC; CDR3 protein: CASSPGTSGRVYEQYF; J gene: TRBJ2-7; D gene: TRBD2; clone size: -; V gene: TRBV18